Shown below are 8 T cell receptor beta chains from a single sample sequenced in a study of blood T cell repertoires in COVID-19. The repertoire was sequenced with immunoSEQ multiplex PCR; TCRdb's copy has only in-frame clones and lacks some. The sample has 250,000 or so clones, about 80% seen once. The sample consisted of PBMCs or T cells enriched from blood (not recorded which). The receptors here all came from a man over 45 who had recovered from COVID-19.

V is TRBV5-1 and J is TRBJ1-4; D is ambiguous. Germline values: CDR1 SGHRS, CDR2 YFSETQ. The germline V and J ends were trimmed by 2 bases and 2 bases, with 7 bases remaining between them. The CDR3 is made up of 14 amino acids. This CDR3 reads CASSFAGTNEKLFF. The CDR3 DNA follows: TGCGCCAGCAGCTTTGCTGGCACTAATGAAAAACTGTTTTTT. The full variable domain, its missing parts supplied by reference TRBV5-1 and TRBJ1-4, is KAGVTQTPRYLIKTRGQQVTLSCSPISGHRSVSWYQQTPGQGLQFLFEYFSETQRNKGNFPGRFSGRQFSNSRSEMNVSTLELGDSALYLCASSFAGTNEKLFFGSGTQLSVL.

This rearrangement joins TRBV27 to TRBJ2-7; D is unresolved. V dropped 4 bases and J dropped 4 bases, with 20 bases sitting between them. This CDR3 comprises 16 residues. Germline V lookup: CDR1 MNHEY, CDR2 SMNVEV (reference sequence). As DNA, the CDR3 is TGTGCCAGCAGTTCACACATACGATCCCACATTTACGAGCAGTACTTC. Protein product: CASSSHIRSHIYEQYF.

The chain uses TRBV11-2 and TRBJ2-7; the match to TRBD2 covers 13 bases. The CDR3 runs to 16 residues. With 2 bases clipped from V and 3 bases from J, the junction kept 4 bases outside the gene matches. CDR1 is SGHAT, CDR2 FQNNGV, per germline. The CDR3 region has the DNA TGTGCCAGCAGCTTATCGACTAGCGGGGGGCACTACGAGCAGTACTTC. It specifies CASSLSTSGGHYEQYF.

This chain connects TRBV9 to TRBJ1-1; 7 nucleotides line up with TRBD1. Trimming cost V 2 bases and J 8 bases; bases outside gene matches: 3. This CDR3 has 12 residues. The germline V gene has CDR1 SGDLS and CDR2 YYNGEE. Here the CDR3 reads CASSVGTAEAFF. The CDR3 DNA reads as TGTGCCAGCAGCGTGGGGACAGCCGAAGCTTTCTTT.

The count of this clone is one. This chain connects TRBV7-9 to TRBJ1-2; 7 nucleotides line up with TRBD1. The trim removed 4 bases at V and 8 bases at J, leaving 7 bases unmatched. The CDR3 is 13 amino acids. In germline, CDR1 is SEHNR, CDR2 FQNEAQ (reference sequence). The CDR3 loop reads CASSSRDSQGYTF. CDR3 in DNA: TGTGCCAGCAGCTCCCGGGACAGCCAAGGCTACACCTTC. Filled out from reference TRBV7-9 and TRBJ1-2, the complete variable domain reads DTGVSQNPRHKITKRGQNVTFRCDPISEHNRLYWYRQTLGQGPEFLTYFQNEAQLEKSRLLSDRFSAERPKGSFSTLEIQRTEQGDSAMYLCASSSRDSQGYTFGSGTRLTVV.

The chain is built from TRBV11-3 and TRBJ2-1; tentative D call: TRBD2 (5 bases). Trimming took off 8 bases at V and 5 bases at J, with 19 bases between the two ends. The CDR3 covers 15 residues. Germline CDR1 reads SGHNT; CDR2 reads YENEEA. The CDR3 DNA sequence: TGTGCCAGCGGGGAGACGTCGCGGCCTAACAATGAGCAGTTCTTC. The encoded protein is CASGETSRPNNEQFF.

This chain joins TRBV4-2 and TRBJ2-2, with TRBD1 matching 7 bases. CDR3 size: 17 residues. The V segment lost 4 bases and the J segment 0 bases; nucleotides outside the gene matches: 8. Germline V gene data show CDR1 as LGHNA and CDR2 as YNFKEQ. The CDR3 nucleotides are TGTGCCAGCAGCCCCCATATGGGGACAGCGAACACCGGGGAGCTGTTTTTT. This codes for CASSPHMGTANTGELFF.

J is TRBJ1-1 and V is TRBV7-3; D unresolved. The germline V and J ends were trimmed by 3 bases and 1 base, with 12 bases remaining between them. The V gene's germline CDR1 is SGHTA and CDR2 FQGTGA. The CDR3 is 15 residues long. As DNA, the CDR3 is TGTGCCAGCAGCTTCAGCAGGTTACCGAACACTGAAGCTTTCTTT. It encodes CASSFSRLPNTEAFF.